The entry that follows covers one T cell receptor beta chain sequence. The sample belongs to a study of OX40 agonist ivuxolimab in advanced cancers. Germline V gives CDR1 LNHDA, CDR2 SQIVND (reference sequence). Trimming took off 6 bases at V and 2 bases at J, with 6 bases between the two ends. This CDR3 region has 12 residues. The repertoire was sequenced with immunoSEQ multiplex PCR; TCRdb's copy has only in-frame clones and lacks some. The table lists roughly 76,000 clones, 84% of them singletons, with about 1.1% in the top ten. The specimen was CD4+ or CD8+ T cells sorted from blood, collected in a trial of the OX40 agonist ivuxolimab. This TCR was recovered from an adult with an advanced solid tumor such as melanoma, head and neck, liver or kidney cancer. This chain links TRBV19 with TRBJ2-3; D is undetermined. DNA for the CDR3: TGTGCCAGTAGCCAATCCACAGATACGCAGTATTTT. This gives the protein CASSQSTDTQYF.